This TCR beta chain originates from a study of T-cell reconstitution after alpha-beta-depleted transplantation in children. CDR3 length: 15 residues. Germline CDR1 and CDR2: LGHNT and FRNRAP. Deletions cut 7 bases from V and 1 base from J, with 17 bases between. This clonotype has just a few counts. Unique molecular identifiers were incorporated when the TCRbeta library was constructed. TCRdb used MiXCR to reprocess the PCR reads, holding one entry per CDR3 protein. The data show roughly 300,000 distinct CDR3 sequences, roughly 9.5% seen once. The sample in question was PBMCs from the stem cell graft donor, obtained from the stem cell graft. This chain uses TRBV12-5 with TRBJ2-7; D may be TRBD1 (5 bases). The source is a human donor who donated a stem cell graft to a child with SCID. CDR3 nucleotide sequence: TGTGCTAGTGAGGGGTGGACGGAACCTTCCTACGAGCAGTACTTC. This gives the protein CASEGWTEPSYEQYF.